This T cell receptor beta chain appears in the sequencing data of a study of T cell responses to AZD1222 COVID-19 vaccine. Trimming removed 5 bases from V and 3 bases from J; junction bases left unmatched: 9. The CDR3 sequence is 15 residues long. From germline, CDR1 is MDHEN and CDR2 SYDVKM. Study outcomes and limitations: The study found Spike-specific TCR breadth and depth rose after two AZD1222 doses. The donor cohort was predominantly white British with a female majority, and clonal diversity may have been underestimated.

The assay was immunoSEQ multiplex PCR, and TCRdb's table has in-frame clones only and misses some. Of 150,000 to 200,000 clones listed, about nine tenths are singletons. This clone was found a few times. Its target is unknown. The source of this sequence is an adult in good health. This chain links TRBV28 with TRBJ1-1; 7 bases align to TRBD1. Source: peripheral blood, taken on day 0 of AZD1222 vaccination. This chain's CDR3 is CASSPLDRDDTEAFF. As DNA, the CDR3 is TGTGCCAGCAGTCCCCTAGACAGGGATGACACTGAAGCTTTCTTT.